The 16 T cell receptor beta chains below all came from one sample that was sequenced in a study of blood T cells in healthy people across ages. For the second PCR, which ran for roughly 6 to 12 cycles, a sample-barcoded 5' primer and a J-beta primer mix were used. TCRdb reprocessed the 5' RACE reads via MiXCR and lists one record per CDR3 protein. The sample holds approximately 850,000 distinct CDR3 sequences, over 45% seen once. Sequencing was done on a sample of blood. The receptor source for this set is a man aged 25-40 years in good health.

This clonotype has at least ten counts. The gene calls are TRBV5-6 and TRBJ1-2; unclear D gene. V was cut by 2 bases and J by 2 bases, with 7 bases left in between. Germline V gene data show CDR1 as SGHDT and CDR2 as YYEEEE. The CDR3 has 13 amino acids. The CDR3, as DNA: TGTGCCAGCAGCTTTAAGAAAAACTATGGCTACACCTTC. It is translated as CASSFKKNYGYTF.

The V call is TRBV10-3, the J call TRBJ1-4; D is ambiguous. Trimming shortened V by 3 bases and J by 4 bases, and 9 bases separated the two germline ends. Germline assignment: CDR1 ENHRY and CDR2 SYGVKD. The CDR3 extends over 14 amino acids. CDR3 sequence (DNA): TGTGCCATCAGTGATGGCGGCTATAATGAAAAACTGTTTTTT. Translated, it gives CAISDGGYNEKLFF.

The rearrangement links TRBV10-3 to TRBJ1-1; 9 nucleotides line up with TRBD1. J lost 5 bases, V lost 8 bases, and 6 bases had no gene match. CDR3 length: 13 amino acids. Germline CDR1 is ENHRY and CDR2 is SYGVKD. The CDR3 region has the DNA TGTGCCATCGGCCAAGACAGGGGGACTGAAGCTTTCTTT. It is translated as CAIGQDRGTEAFF.

The rearrangement links TRBV5-6 to TRBJ1-2; TRBD1 aligns across 7 bases. This CDR3 spans 12 amino acids. Germline V gene data show CDR1 as SGHDT and CDR2 as YYEEEE. With V trimmed by 4 bases and J by 7 bases, 4 bases remained unmatched. CDR3 amino acids: CASSPGQRGYTF. CDR3 sequence (DNA): TGTGCCAGCAGCCCGGGACAGCGTGGCTACACCTTC.

The chain links TRBV7-2 to TRBJ2-7, with 7 bases identical to TRBD1. The V gene end was trimmed by 2 bases and the J gene end by 2 bases; junction bases not matched to a gene: 12. Germline assignment: CDR1 SGHTA and CDR2 FQGNSA. The CDR3 has 17 residues. The chain's CDR3 is CASSLLPGTVLAYEQYF. The CDR3, as DNA: TGTGCCAGCAGCTTACTCCCGGGGACAGTTCTTGCCTACGAGCAGTACTTC. Complete variable domain (other parts from reference TRBV7-2 and TRBJ2-7): GAGVSQSPSNKVTEKGKDVELRCDPISGHTALYWYRQSLGQGLEFLIYFQGNSAPDKSGLPSDRFSAERTGGSVSTLTIQRTQQEDSAVYLCASSLLPGTVLAYEQYFGPGTRLTVT.

This clonotype was seen ten or more times. This sequence joins TRBV27 and TRBJ2-7, with no clear D. Germline lookup yields CDR1 MNHEY and CDR2 SMNVEV (reference sequence). The CDR3 is made up of 11 amino acids. V was trimmed by 6 bases and J by 3 bases, leaving 6 bases between them. The CDR3 here is CASSANYEQYF. DNA for the CDR3: TGTGCCAGCAGCGCCAACTACGAGCAGTACTTC.

The chain uses TRBV20-1 and TRBJ2-1; 10 bases align to TRBD2. Germline assignment: CDR1 DFQATT and CDR2 SNEGSKA (reference sequence). The CDR3 contains 18 residues. The junction had 22 bases not matched to a gene; V was cut back by 6 bases and J by 8 bases. CDR3 residues: CSATRDPAGGPILYEQFF. DNA for the CDR3: TGCAGTGCAACCAGGGATCCAGCGGGAGGGCCAATTTTATATGAGCAGTTCTTC.

This clonotype occurred a few times. The gene calls are TRBV7-2 and TRBJ2-5; D is perhaps TRBD2 (6 bases). CDR1 is SGHTA and CDR2 is FQGNSA in the germline V gene. The germline V and J ends were trimmed by 3 bases and 12 bases, with 17 bases remaining between them. This CDR3 region has 13 residues. CDR3 coding DNA: TGTGCCAGCAGCTTGGGCCTGGGGGGTTCTGAGTACTTC. Residues: CASSLGLGGSEYF. Full variable domain (rest looked up from reference TRBV7-2 and TRBJ2-5): GAGVSQSPSNKVTEKGKDVELRCDPISGHTALYWYRQSLGQGLEFLIYFQGNSAPDKSGLPSDRFSAERTGGSVSTLTIQRTQQEDSAVYLCASSLGLGGSEYFGPGTRLLVL.

Regarding this clonotype: The junction and the germline gene differ at one end; a read error may be behind it. The CDR3 DNA is TGTGCCGCCAGCCGAGACAGGGGCCCCAATCAGCCCCAGCATTTT. Protein: CAASRDRGPNQPQHF. The V call is TRBV15, the J call TRBJ1-5; 8 positions agree with TRBD1. There are 15 residues in the CDR3. Germline V gene data show CDR1 as LNHNV and CDR2 as YYDKDF (reference sequence).

This clonotype occurred once. The chain joins TRBV20-1 to TRBJ2-5, with TRBD1 as a possible D gene (6 bases). V lost 5 bases to trimming and J lost 5 bases, with 12 bases between them. CDR3 size: 12 residues. In germline, CDR1 is DFQATT, CDR2 SNEGSKA (reference sequence). The CDR3 sequence: CSAYREWETQYF. CDR3 DNA: TGCAGTGCTTACAGGGAATGGGAGACCCAGTACTTC.

As DNA, the CDR3 is TGTGCCAGCAAACCGGGACTGAACTATGGCTACACCTTC. The encoded protein is CASKPGLNYGYTF. This chain joins TRBV6-5 and TRBJ1-2, with TRBD1 as a possible D gene (5 bases). The germline CDR1 and CDR2 sequences are MNHEY and SVGAGI. The CDR3 contains 13 residues. V was trimmed by 7 bases and J by 2 bases, leaving 11 bases between them.

This clonotype was picked up a small number of times. The genes are TRBV24-1 and TRBJ2-1; no reliable D call. The CDR3 runs 15 residues. Germline V gene sequence: CDR1 KGHDR, CDR2 SFDVKD. V gave up 5 bases and J gave up 6 bases, with 16 bases separating them. CDR3 loop: CATSGADEDPNEQFF. In DNA form, the CDR3 reads TGTGCCACCAGTGGGGCCGATGAGGACCCCAATGAGCAGTTCTTC.

In DNA form, the CDR3 reads TGCAGCGTTGGTCGGGGGTGGGAGGACAATGAGCAGTTCTTC. Translation: CSVGRGWEDNEQFF. The chain uses TRBV29-1 and TRBJ2-1, with D possibly matching TRBD2 (6 bases). Germline V CDR1 and CDR2: SQVTM, ANQGSEA. This CDR3 has 14 residues. V was shortened by 4 bases and J by 5 bases, with 15 bases between the two germline ends.

V gene TRBV20-1 combines with J gene TRBJ2-7; a possible D gene is TRBD1 (5 bases). CDR1 and CDR2 (germline): DFQATT, SNEGSKA (reference sequence). Trimming shortened V by 6 bases and J by 3 bases, and 18 bases separated the two germline ends. The CDR3 runs to 14 residues. The CDR3 DNA reads TGCAGTGCCCATGGACAAAAAGACAACTACGAGCAGTACTTC. Translating it yields CSAHGQKDNYEQYF.

In this sample, this clonotype turned up many times. This chain connects TRBV2 to TRBJ2-1; 9 bases fit TRBD2. Germline lookup yields CDR1 SNHLY and CDR2 FYNNEI. This CDR3 contains 14 residues. V trimming: 7 bases; J trimming: 8 bases; junction bases outside the gene matches: 9. In nucleotides, the CDR3 is TGTGCCAGCAACGGAGCGGGGGGCGGGGATGAGCAGTTCTTC. Amino acid sequence: CASNGAGGGDEQFF.

This clonotype was picked up a small number of times. Here the CDR3 DNA reads TGTGCCAGCAGCGTAGGGGGGGATTCTTTTGGTGGCTACACCTTC. It codes for CASSVGGDSFGGYTF. This chain links TRBV9 with TRBJ1-2; maybe TRBD1 (5 bases). V was cut by 0 bases and J by 7 bases, with 16 bases left in between. This CDR3 comprises 15 residues. Germline assignment: CDR1 SGDLS and CDR2 YYNGEE. Based on the CDR3 plus reference TRBV9 and TRBJ1-2, the full variable domain is DSGVTQTPKHLITATGQRVTLRCSPRSGDLSVYWYQQSLDQGLQFLIQYYNGEERAKGNILERFSAQQFPDLHSELNLSSLELGDSALYFCASSVGGDSFGGYTFGSGTRLTVV.